A single sample is the source of the 31 T cell receptor beta chains below, sequenced in a study of cytomegalovirus exposure and HLA in healthy donors. It was with 60 Vbeta and 13 Jbeta primers that the PCR ran. Assay used: immunoSEQ multiplex PCR; TCRdb lists only in-frame clones, some missing. The table lists roughly 150,000 clones, 65% to 80% of them singletons. The sequencing input was PBMCs. These receptors were obtained from a man aged 40-50 years in good health and CMV-seropositive.

The V gene is TRBV28, the J gene TRBJ2-7; D unresolved. The CDR3 contains 11 residues. V was trimmed by 3 bases and J by 10 bases, leaving 10 bases between them. The germline CDR1 and CDR2 sequences are MDHEN and SYDVKM. CDR3 sequence (DNA): TGTGCCAGCAGTTTCGAGGCAAGTCAGTACTTC. Its protein product is CASSFEASQYF.

Here the CDR3 DNA reads TGCGCCAGCACCCCCGGGGGAGTCACTGAAGCTTTCTTT. Its protein product is CASTPGGVTEAFF. J is TRBJ1-1 and V is TRBV4-1, with a weak D call TRBD1 (5 bases). CDR1 MGHRA and CDR2 YSYEKL come from the germline V gene. CDR3 length equals 13 residues. V was cut by 7 bases and J by 4 bases, with 13 bases left in between.

This clone was seen a single time. The chain uses TRBV18 and TRBJ2-7; D is perhaps TRBD1 (6 bases). CDR1 and CDR2 (germline): KGHSH, LQKENI. The V gene lost 3 bases and the J gene lost 2 bases, with 14 bases spanning the gap. The length of the CDR3 is 15 residues. CDR3 in DNA: TGTGCCAGCTCACCTATGGGACAACCAGCCTACGAGCAGTACTTC. Amino acid sequence: CASSPMGQPAYEQYF.

The chain employs TRBV27 and TRBJ2-5; no firm D call. The germline V and J ends were trimmed by 4 bases and 5 bases, with 17 bases remaining between them. Germline V lookup: CDR1 MNHEY, CDR2 SMNVEV (reference sequence). The CDR3 contains 15 residues. This chain's CDR3 is CASSSTPAGSETQYF. The CDR3 nucleotides read TGTGCCAGCAGTTCCACCCCGGCAGGTTCGGAGACCCAGTACTTC.

The chain joins TRBV10-3 to TRBJ1-2; 8 nucleotides align to TRBD1. There are 16 residues in the CDR3. V shed 10 bases, J shed 0 bases, and the junction held 13 bases outside the gene matches. Germline assignment: CDR1 ENHRY and CDR2 SYGVKD. The CDR3 sequence: CASRMDPGQANYGYTF. CDR3 coding DNA: TGTGCCAGCCGAATGGATCCGGGACAGGCTAACTATGGCTACACCTTC.

The genes are TRBV27 and TRBJ1-2; 9 bases align to TRBD1. V lost 3 bases, J lost 8 bases, and 7 bases stayed unmatched. The CDR3 runs 14 residues. CDR1 is MNHEY, CDR2 SMNVEV, per germline (reference sequence). In nucleotides, the CDR3 is TGTGCCAGCAGTTTTGGACAGGGGCCTGGCGGCTACACCTTC. Its translation: CASSFGQGPGGYTF.

This sequence joins TRBV27 and TRBJ2-7; 8 bases map to TRBD1. The J segment lost 2 bases and the V segment lost 2 bases, leaving 8 bases of the junction unmatched. The germline V gene has CDR1 MNHEY and CDR2 SMNVEV (reference sequence). This CDR3 region has 16 residues. The CDR3 sequence is CASSLTTGVGTYEQYF. The CDR3 DNA sequence: TGTGCCAGCAGTTTAACGACAGGGGTGGGCACCTACGAGCAGTACTTC.

This clone has only one observation. This sample includes further DNA sequences coding for the same CDR3. V and J are TRBV7-8 and TRBJ2-5; the D gene is possibly TRBD1 (6 bases). The germline V gene has CDR1 SGHVS and CDR2 FQNEAQ. Trimming left V 1 base short and J 3 bases short, with 6 bases between. The CDR3 is made up of 13 amino acids. The CDR3 nucleotides are TGTGCCAGCAGCTTAGACAGGGAAGAGACCCAGTACTTC. This gives the protein CASSLDREETQYF.

The V call is TRBV7-2, the J call TRBJ1-1; D gene unclear. The CDR3 length is 14 residues. Trimming removed 5 bases at V and 3 bases at J, with 13 bases between. Germline V gene data show CDR1 as SGHTA and CDR2 as FQGNSA. The chain's CDR3 is CASSLYVGHTEAFF. The DNA of the CDR3 is TGTGCCAGCAGCCTATACGTCGGTCACACTGAAGCTTTCTTT.

The rearrangement joins TRBV2 to TRBJ2-2, with a possible D match to TRBD2 (6 bases). V dropped 6 bases and J dropped 5 bases, with 13 bases sitting between them. The V gene's germline CDR1 is SNHLY and CDR2 FYNNEI. The CDR3 covers 14 residues. The CDR3 DNA follows: TGTGCCAGCAGGGGGACTCTCTCAACCGGGGAGCTGTTTTTT. Residues: CASRGTLSTGELFF.

This chain uses TRBV9 with TRBJ2-7; TRBD1 aligns across 12 bases. This CDR3 has 16 amino acids. Germline CDR1 and CDR2: SGDLS and YYNGEE. V dropped 2 bases and J dropped 6; count of bases not matched to a gene: 9. CDR3 DNA sequence: TGTGCCAGCAGCGTCTCAGTGGGGACAGGGGGCGGCGAGCAGTACTTC. It specifies CASSVSVGTGGGEQYF. The whole variable domain, filled in from reference TRBV9 and TRBJ2-7, reads DSGVTQTPKHLITATGQRVTLRCSPRSGDLSVYWYQQSLDQGLQFLIQYYNGEERAKGNILERFSAQQFPDLHSELNLSSLELGDSALYFCASSVSVGTGGGEQYFGPGTRLTVT.

V usage is TRBV25-1 and J usage is TRBJ2-7; TRBD2 aligns across 12 bases. Germline V CDR1 and CDR2: MGHDK, SYGVNS. The CDR3 spans 13 residues. V lost 8 bases, J lost 6 bases, and 5 bases stayed unmatched. The CDR3 here is CASGLAGLGEQYF. In nucleotides, the CDR3 is TGTGCCAGCGGACTAGCGGGACTCGGCGAGCAGTACTTC.

CDR3: CASSGTRNNSPLHF. For the CDR3, the DNA is TGTGCCAGCAGCGGGACTAGAAATAATTCACCCCTCCACTTT. J is TRBJ1-6 and V is TRBV2; a weak D match, TRBD1 (5 bases). The germline V gene encodes CDR1 SNHLY and CDR2 FYNNEI. This CDR3 comprises 14 residues. V was cut by 6 bases and J by 5 bases, with 11 bases left in between.

The rearrangement joins TRBV10-3 to TRBJ1-1, with D possibly matching TRBD1 (5 bases). CDR3 length equals 13 residues. With 8 bases removed from V and 1 base from J, the gap between germline ends came to 11 bases. Looked up from germline, CDR1 is ENHRY and CDR2 is SYGVKD. The CDR3 reads CAIGAVRNTEAFF. CDR3 nucleotides: TGTGCCATCGGGGCGGTAAGGAACACTGAAGCTTTCTTT.

This clone was seen more than once but under ten times. The V gene is TRBV5-6, the J gene TRBJ2-7; 8 bases are shared with TRBD1. This CDR3 is 14 amino acids long. V shed 0 bases and J 3 bases; nucleotides not matched to a gene: 2. CDR1 SGHDT and CDR2 YYEEEE come from the germline V gene. Here the CDR3 reads CASSLAGTGYEQYF. The CDR3 DNA reads as TGTGCCAGCAGCTTGGCCGGGACAGGCTACGAGCAGTACTTC.

This clone appeared a single time. The rearrangement links TRBV5-1 to TRBJ2-2, with D possibly being TRBD2 (6 bases). Germline assignment: CDR1 SGHRS and CDR2 YFSETQ. The CDR3 is 13 amino acids. V was cut by 4 bases and J by 4 bases, with 8 bases left in between. The DNA for the CDR3 is TGCGCCAGCAGCCTAGCGTCCACCGGGGAGCTGTTTTTT. It yields the protein CASSLASTGELFF.

The chain couples TRBV5-1 to TRBJ2-3; D is perhaps TRBD2 (6 bases). The CDR3 has 15 amino acids. In germline, CDR1 is SGHRS, CDR2 YFSETQ. Trimming took 3 bases from V and 6 from J, leaving 17 bases between them. CDR3 sequence reads: CASSSRDSVGDTQYF. DNA for the CDR3: TGCGCCAGCAGCTCCCGGGACTCGGTTGGGGATACGCAGTATTTT.

Notes on this clone: Other DNA sequences of this sample code for an identical CDR3. The DNA for the CDR3 is TGTGCCAGCTCATCGGGACAGAACACTGAAGCTTTCTTT. Its protein product is CASSSGQNTEAFF. The V gene is TRBV18, the J gene TRBJ1-1; D is perhaps TRBD1 (6 bases). The V gene lost 5 bases and the J gene lost 1 base, with 8 bases spanning the gap. From germline, CDR1 is KGHSH and CDR2 LQKENI. The CDR3 has 13 residues.

This rearrangement joins TRBV4-1 to TRBJ1-2, with a tentative D call TRBD1 (6 bases). The germline gives CDR1 MGHRA, CDR2 YSYEKL. The V and J ends lost 0 bases and 0 bases respectively, with 17 bases between them. This CDR3 is built from 18 residues. CDR3 sequence reads: CASSQDLAGGATNYGYTF. The CDR3 coding sequence is TGCGCCAGCAGCCAAGATCTCGCCGGGGGGGCAACTAACTATGGCTACACCTTC.

This chain links TRBV7-2 with TRBJ2-5, with 8 bases that match TRBD1. V was pared by 3 bases and J by 5 bases, with 5 bases of the junction left unmatched. This CDR3 comprises 14 residues. From germline, CDR1 is SGHTA and CDR2 FQGNSA. CDR3 sequence (DNA): TGTGCCAGCAGCTTCACAGGGGGTCAGGAGACCCAGTACTTC. Its protein product is CASSFTGGQETQYF.

V is TRBV25-1 and J is TRBJ1-1, with a possible D match to TRBD1 (5 bases). The CDR3 spans 14 residues. Germline values: CDR1 MGHDK, CDR2 SYGVNS. Trimming stripped 5 bases from V and 0 bases from J, with 10 bases between. Here the CDR3 DNA reads TGTGCCAGCAGTAAGACAGACCTGAACACTGAAGCTTTCTTT. Its translation: CASSKTDLNTEAFF.

The V gene is TRBV27, the J gene TRBJ2-5; a weak D match, TRBD2 (6 bases). V was clipped by 5 bases and J by 7 bases, with 17 bases between them. The CDR3 spans 14 residues. Germline V gives CDR1 MNHEY, CDR2 SMNVEV (reference sequence). CDR3 loop: CASSPGTRAGTQYF. In nucleotides, the CDR3 is TGTGCCAGCAGTCCCGGGACGAGAGCGGGGACCCAGTACTTC.

The rearrangement uses TRBV4-1 and TRBJ2-7; a possible D gene is TRBD2 (5 bases). CDR3 length equals 14 residues. V gave up 4 bases and J gave up 5 bases, with 15 bases separating them. CDR1 is MGHRA and CDR2 is YSYEKL in the germline V gene. CDR3 protein: CASSPTPGDDEQYF. CDR3 coding DNA: TGCGCCAGCAGCCCAACACCCGGGGATGACGAGCAGTACTTC.

CDR3 sequence (DNA): TGTGCCAGCAGTTACTCGTGGGGGGGGAACGAGCAGTACTTC. It is translated as CASSYSWGGNEQYF. This rearrangement joins TRBV6-6 to TRBJ2-7; 7 bases agree with TRBD2. Per germline, CDR1 MNHNY and CDR2 SVGAGI (reference sequence). CDR3 size: 14 residues. J lost 5 bases, V lost 0 bases, and 4 bases had no gene match.

This chain joins TRBV6-5 and TRBJ1-2, with D perhaps TRBD1 (5 bases). Germline values: CDR1 MNHEY, CDR2 SVGAGI. The germline V and J ends were trimmed by 4 bases and 6 bases, with 15 bases remaining between them. This CDR3 contains 14 residues. CDR3: CASSLTDSQHGYTF. The CDR3 nucleotides are TGTGCCAGCAGTTTAACCGACAGTCAGCATGGCTACACCTTC.

The V call is TRBV2, the J call TRBJ2-7, with TRBD2 identical over 10 bases. Trimming took 4 bases from V and 3 from J; bases not matched to a gene: 3. This CDR3 is 14 amino acids long. Germline V gene data show CDR1 as SNHLY and CDR2 as FYNNEI. The chain's CDR3 is CASSAASGSYEQYF. The CDR3 DNA reads as TGTGCCAGCAGTGCGGCTAGCGGGAGCTACGAGCAGTACTTC.

CDR3 loop: CAIISGTSGEDTQYF. In nucleotides, the CDR3 is TGTGCCATCATTTCTGGGACTAGCGGGGAGGATACGCAGTATTTT. The J gene is TRBJ2-3, the V gene TRBV10-3; 13 bases map to TRBD2. Germline V lookup: CDR1 ENHRY, CDR2 SYGVKD. The CDR3 spans 15 residues. The V gene end was trimmed by 7 bases and the J gene end by 6 bases; junction bases not matched to a gene: 7.

J is TRBJ1-1 and V is TRBV5-6, with 7 nucleotides matching TRBD1. The CDR3 loop spans 14 amino acids. Germline V gene lookup returns CDR1 SGHDT and CDR2 YYEEEE. The V gene end was trimmed by 3 bases and the J gene end by 4 bases; junction bases not matched to a gene: 6. The CDR3 bases are TGTGCCAGCAGCTCGGGACAGAGGGGCACTGAAGCTTTCTTT. This translates into CASSSGQRGTEAFF.

As concerns this clone: An end of the junction does not agree with germline; a read error may underlie this. This rearrangement joins TRBV7-9 to TRBJ1-2, with D possibly matching TRBD1 (6 bases). This CDR3 spans 17 amino acids. The germline V gene encodes CDR1 SEHNR and CDR2 FQNEAQ (reference sequence). The CDR3 loop reads CSSQLWPQGIESNGYTF. DNA for the CDR3: TGTTCCAGCCAGCTTTGGCCCCAGGGGATCGAATCAAATGGCTACACCTTC.

This clone was seen once. The chain links TRBV7-8 to TRBJ2-7, with D unclear. Trimming took 1 base from V and 4 from J, leaving 8 bases between them. The CDR3 is 13 residues long. Germline CDR1 is SGHVS and CDR2 is FQNEAQ. CDR3: CASSLGALYEQYF. The CDR3 DNA reads as TGTGCCAGCAGCTTAGGAGCTTTGTACGAGCAGTACTTC.

The CDR3 region has the DNA TGTGCCAGCAGCGCCAGCGGGAGCTCGGAGACCCAGTACTTC. Its translation is CASSASGSSETQYF. The chain joins TRBV7-3 to TRBJ2-5; 8 positions agree with TRBD2. The length of the CDR3 is 14 residues. Losses at the gene ends were 5 bases for V and 5 bases for J; bases not matched to a gene: 7. Germline-derived CDR1 and CDR2 are SGHTA and FQGTGA.